Shown below are 31 T cell receptor beta chains from a single sample sequenced in a study of cytomegalovirus exposure and HLA in healthy donors. Primers: 60 Vbeta forward and 13 Jbeta reverse. Assay: immunoSEQ multiplex PCR; the TCRdb copy retains only in-frame clones and omits some. The sample includes about 210,000 clones, about 85% of them seen just once. Sequencing was carried out using PBMCs. These TCRs come from a boy aged 2-15 years in good health and CMV-seronegative.

The chain combines TRBV21-1 with TRBJ2-2; the table's D call TRBD1 went unverified against the DNA. TRBV21-1 is recorded as a pseudogene. The CDR3 has 12 amino acids. The CDR3 DNA reads as TGTGCCATCGAAAGGGGTACCGGGGAGCTGTTTTTT. It is translated as CAIERGTGELFF.

Worth noting for this clone: One end of the junction fails to match germline, which may point to a read error. V and J are TRBV7-9 and TRBJ1-1; D remains unclear. Germline V gene lookup returns CDR1 SEHNR and CDR2 FQNEAQ (reference sequence). The CDR3 is made up of 12 amino acids. DNA for the CDR3: TGTTCCAGCAGCTTACCGCAGTTTGAAGCTTTCTTT. Translated: CSSSLPQFEAFF. Complete variable domain (other parts from reference TRBV7-9 and TRBJ1-1): DTGVSQNPRHKITKRGQNVTFRCDPISEHNRLYWYRQTLGQGPEFLTYFQNEAQLEKSRLLSDRFSAERPKGSFSTLEIQRTEQGDSAMYLCSSSLPQFEAFFGQGTRLTVV.

V usage is TRBV18 and J usage is TRBJ1-2, with 7 bases fitting TRBD1. The J segment lost 4 bases and the V segment lost 6 bases, leaving 17 bases of the junction unmatched. CDR3 length equals 17 residues. Germline V gives CDR1 KGHSH, CDR2 LQKENI. This CDR3 is CASSPTGPYKLAYGYTF. As DNA, the CDR3 is TGTGCCAGCTCGCCGACAGGGCCCTATAAGCTAGCCTATGGCTACACCTTC.

The genes are TRBV5-3 and TRBJ1-5; D possibly corresponds to TRBD1 (6 bases). TRBV5-3 qualifies as an ORF whose function is uncertain. Trimming pared 7 bases from V and 3 bases from J, leaving 11 bases between. The CDR3 extends over 13 amino acids. CDR3 in amino acids: CARGTRSNQPQHF. In nucleotides, the CDR3 is TGTGCCAGAGGGACACGGTCCAATCAGCCCCAGCATTTT.

The chain has TRBV15 and TRBJ1-2, with D unclear. Trimming took off 0 bases at V and 8 bases at J, with 4 bases between the two ends. This CDR3 region has 11 residues. Germline V CDR1 and CDR2: LNHNV, YYDKDF (reference sequence). DNA of the CDR3: TGTGCCACCAGCAGAGATAGAGGCTACACCTTC. The encoded protein is CATSRDRGYTF.

The chain links TRBV6-5 to TRBJ2-6; 7 bases align to TRBD1. The V gene end was trimmed by 5 bases and the J gene end by 0 bases; junction bases not matched to a gene: 1. This CDR3 has 15 amino acids. Germline V gives CDR1 MNHEY, CDR2 SVGAGI. The CDR3 DNA is TGTGCCAGCAGTAGGGGGCTCTCTGGGGCCAACGTCCTGACTTTC. It yields the protein CASSRGLSGANVLTF.

CDR3 DNA sequence: TGTGCCAGCAGTGAACAGGGGCAAGAGACCCAGTACTTC. Protein: CASSEQGQETQYF. The chain links TRBV6-1 to TRBJ2-5; D is possibly TRBD1 (6 bases). CDR3 length equals 13 residues. Germline-derived CDR1 and CDR2 are MNHNS and SASEGT. Trimming pared 2 bases from V and 2 bases from J, leaving 6 bases between.

The gene calls are TRBV6-1 and TRBJ2-7; 7 bases agree with TRBD1. The CDR3 is 14 amino acids. With 4 bases clipped from V and 3 bases from J, the junction kept 6 bases outside the gene matches. Looked up from germline, CDR1 is MNHNS and CDR2 is SASEGT. The CDR3, as DNA: TGTGCCAGCAGTGTCTCCAGGGGGATCTACGAGCAGTACTTC. As protein: CASSVSRGIYEQYF.

CDR3 DNA sequence: TGCGCCAGCAGCTTGACTAGCACAGATACGCAGTATTTT. It specifies CASSLTSTDTQYF. V gene TRBV5-1 combines with J gene TRBJ2-3; no firm D call. CDR1 and CDR2 (germline): SGHRS, YFSETQ. The CDR3 contains 13 residues. The V gene lost 1 base and the J gene lost 0 bases, with 3 bases spanning the gap.

In DNA form, the CDR3 reads TGTGCCAGTAGTTCCTTGGTTCGGGAGGGGAACTATGAGCAGTTCTTC. Its protein product is CASSSLVREGNYEQFF. The chain couples TRBV19 to TRBJ2-1; 8 bases agree with TRBD2. V lost 5 bases to trimming and J lost 8 bases; unmatched junction nucleotides: 14. Germline V gene lookup returns CDR1 LNHDA and CDR2 SQIVND (reference sequence). This CDR3 has 16 residues.

This CDR3 reads CASSEGDRGRGGETQYF. The CDR3 bases are TGTGCCAGCAGTGAAGGGGACAGGGGAAGAGGAGGAGAGACCCAGTACTTC. The rearrangement uses TRBV2 and TRBJ2-5; TRBD1 aligns across 10 bases. Trimming took 1 base from V and 4 from J; bases not matched to a gene: 9. Germline V gene sequence: CDR1 SNHLY, CDR2 FYNNEI. The CDR3 runs 17 residues.

The chain joins TRBV19 to TRBJ2-1; D remains unclear. This CDR3 contains 15 residues. Trimming left V 3 bases short and J 6 bases short, with 15 bases between. Germline loops: CDR1 LNHDA, CDR2 SQIVND (reference sequence). The CDR3 here is CASSIWVGLSNEQFF. CDR3 sequence (DNA): TGTGCCAGTAGTATCTGGGTGGGCCTCAGCAATGAGCAGTTCTTC.

This clone was seen once. The rearrangement links TRBV6-5 to TRBJ1-2, with TRBD1 identical over 11 bases. V trimming: 5 bases; J trimming: 7 bases; junction bases outside the gene matches: 6. This CDR3 has 14 amino acids. Germline assignment: CDR1 MNHEY and CDR2 SVGAGI. The CDR3 sequence is CASSTPGTGGGYTF. CDR3 nucleotide sequence: TGTGCCAGCAGTACCCCCGGGACAGGGGGTGGCTACACCTTC.

This chain uses TRBV2 with TRBJ2-3; D is possibly TRBD2 (6 bases). Trimming left V 10 bases short and J 1 base short, with 18 bases between. The CDR3 is made up of 15 amino acids. Germline lookup yields CDR1 SNHLY and CDR2 FYNNEI. CDR3 loop: CAKKTSGARTDTQYF. DNA of the CDR3: TGTGCCAAAAAAACTTCGGGAGCCCGCACAGATACGCAGTATTTT.

Here the CDR3 reads CASSLYGRDTDTQYF. The CDR3 nucleotides read TGTGCCAGCAGTTTATACGGGAGGGACACAGATACGCAGTATTTT. The chain has TRBV27 and TRBJ2-3; TRBD2 aligns across 8 bases. The junction had 2 bases not matched to a gene; V was cut back by 1 base and J by 2 bases. The CDR3 totals 15 residues. The germline V gene has CDR1 MNHEY and CDR2 SMNVEV (reference sequence).

This chain connects TRBV28 to TRBJ2-7, with TRBD1 matching 8 bases. This CDR3 has 14 residues. V lost 6 bases, J lost 1 base, and 5 bases stayed unmatched. The germline gives CDR1 MDHEN, CDR2 SYDVKM. This CDR3 reads CASRTTGASYEQYF. CDR3 nucleotide sequence: TGTGCCAGCAGAACGACAGGGGCATCCTACGAGCAGTACTTC.

The chain has TRBV15 and TRBJ2-7; 7 bases map to TRBD1. The ends lost 3 bases at V and 5 bases at J; junction bases unmatched: 7. Looked up from germline, CDR1 is LNHNV and CDR2 is YYDKDF (reference sequence). The CDR3 runs 14 residues. The CDR3 DNA follows: TGTGCCACCAGCAGGGACCGACAGGGAAACGAGCAGTACTTC. It translates to CATSRDRQGNEQYF.

The chain joins TRBV29-1 to TRBJ2-3, with TRBD1 identical over 7 bases. After removal of 6 bases from V and 1 base from J, the junction contained 4 bases not matched to a gene. CDR1 and CDR2 from the germline V gene are SQVTM and ANQGSEA. The CDR3 loop spans 13 amino acids. The CDR3, as DNA: TGCAGCGTGTGGGACAGTCGCACAGATACGCAGTATTTT. It yields the protein CSVWDSRTDTQYF.

This chain uses TRBV5-6 with TRBJ1-2, with 7 bases that match TRBD1. V dropped 4 bases and J dropped 0; count of bases not matched to a gene: 3. From germline, CDR1 is SGHDT and CDR2 YYEEEE. The CDR3 contains 14 residues. CDR3 DNA: TGTGCCAGCAGCCCGACAGGGCCTAACTATGGCTACACCTTC. It translates to CASSPTGPNYGYTF.

Of note for this clone: The sample carries other DNA sequences with the same CDR3. The V call is TRBV28, the J call TRBJ1-5; no clear D gene. There are 13 residues in the CDR3. Per the germline V gene, CDR1 is MDHEN and CDR2 is SYDVKM. V lost 3 bases and J lost 0, with 3 bases in between. The CDR3 region is CASSFSSNQPQHF. Written as DNA, the CDR3 is TGTGCCAGCAGTTTCTCTAGCAATCAGCCCCAGCATTTT.

The chain is built from TRBV6-4 and TRBJ1-2; D is undetermined. There are 12 residues in the CDR3. CDR1 is MRHNA, CDR2 SNTAGT, per germline. Trimming took off 2 bases at V and 3 bases at J, with 4 bases between the two ends. The CDR3 DNA reads TGTGCCAGCAGTGACCCGTACTATGGCTACACCTTC. Its protein product is CASSDPYYGYTF.

J is TRBJ2-7 and V is TRBV27; D is possibly TRBD2 (7 bases). CDR1 MNHEY and CDR2 SMNVEV come from the germline V gene (reference sequence). Trimming cost V 3 bases and J 4 bases, with 10 bases left between them. The CDR3 sequence is 13 residues long. The CDR3 region is CASSLGGGYEQYF. In DNA, the CDR3 is TGTGCCAGCAGTTTGGGAGGGGGGTACGAGCAGTACTTC.

This chain links TRBV29-1 with TRBJ2-1; 9 bases agree with TRBD1. The CDR3 covers 13 residues. V shed 1 base and J 6 bases; nucleotides not matched to a gene: 1. Per the germline V gene, CDR1 is SQVTM and CDR2 is ANQGSEA. The CDR3 DNA reads TGCAGCGTTGAAGTGGACAGGGGCAATGAGCAGTTCTTC. Amino acid sequence: CSVEVDRGNEQFF.

A few counts support this clone. The chain has TRBV7-3 and TRBJ2-2, with D unresolved. The CDR3 has 12 amino acids. Germline CDR1 reads SGHTA; CDR2 reads FQGTGA. Trimming shortened V by 2 bases and J by 6 bases, and 4 bases separated the two germline ends. The CDR3 coding sequence is TGTGCCAGCAGCTTATCGTCCGGGGAGCTGTTTTTT. Translating gives CASSLSSGELFF.

The V and J genes are TRBV7-3 and TRBJ2-2; D is possibly TRBD2 (7 bases). V shed 7 bases and J shed 5 bases, with 20 bases lying between them. The CDR3 is made up of 16 amino acids. Germline V CDR1 and CDR2: SGHTA, FQGTGA. The CDR3 loop is CASTLDPGRGTGELFF. The CDR3 DNA follows: TGTGCCAGCACCCTGGACCCTGGGAGGGGGACCGGGGAGCTGTTTTTT. Together with reference TRBV7-3 and TRBJ2-2, the CDR3 gives the full variable domain: GAGVSQTPSNKVTEKGKYVELRCDPISGHTALYWYRQSLGQGPEFLIYFQGTGAADDSGLPNDRFFAVRPEGSVSTLKIQRTERGDSAVYLCASTLDPGRGTGELFFGEGSRLTVL.

This chain uses TRBV5-1 with TRBJ2-1, with D perhaps matching TRBD2 (6 bases). Germline CDR1 and CDR2: SGHRS and YFSETQ. V lost 4 bases and J lost 3, with 8 bases in between. The CDR3 is 13 amino acids. The CDR3 sequence: CASSPEGYNEQFF. CDR3 nucleotides: TGCGCCAGCAGCCCGGAGGGCTACAATGAGCAGTTCTTC.

The chain recombines TRBV30 with TRBJ1-2; 10 bases match TRBD1. Per germline, CDR1 GTSNPN and CDR2 SVGIG (reference sequence). The CDR3 contains 15 residues. V was clipped by 8 bases and J by 3 bases; unmatched bases: 12. As DNA, the CDR3 is TGTGCCGCGGAACGACAGGGGGCCGGGTACTATGGCTACACCTTC. Its translation is CAAERQGAGYYGYTF.

V and J are TRBV19 and TRBJ2-7, with 9 bases identical to TRBD1. Germline V gene sequence: CDR1 LNHDA, CDR2 SQIVND (reference sequence). The CDR3 contains 17 residues. The ends lost 10 bases at V and 0 bases at J; junction bases unmatched: 16. This CDR3 is CATKRTGGPSSSYEQYF. The CDR3 nucleotides are TGTGCCACAAAGAGAACAGGGGGCCCCTCCTCCTCCTACGAGCAGTACTTC.

This clone was detected a few times. The chain couples TRBV30 to TRBJ1-4, with TRBD1 identical over 8 bases. The CDR3 spans 14 residues. The V gene end was trimmed by 3 bases and the J gene end by 8 bases; junction bases not matched to a gene: 8. CDR1 is GTSNPN, CDR2 SVGIG, per germline (reference sequence). The CDR3, as DNA: TGTGCCTGGAGCCCCCGGGACAGGCGCGAAAAACTGTTTTTT. Translation: CAWSPRDRREKLFF. The variable domain in full, completed from reference TRBV30 and TRBJ1-4, reads SQTIHQWPATLVQPVGSPLSLECTVEGTSNPNLYWYRQAAGRGLQLLFYSVGIGQISSEVPQNLSASRPQDRQFILSSKKLLLSDSGFYLCAWSPRDRREKLFFGSGTQLSVL.

Only one count was recorded for this clone. V is TRBV30 and J is TRBJ1-2; the D gene is possibly TRBD1 (6 bases). CDR1 GTSNPN and CDR2 SVGIG come from the germline V gene (reference sequence). The CDR3 is made up of 13 amino acids. Between the trimmed V and J ends, which lost 2 bases and 5 bases, there was a span of 12 bases. This chain's CDR3 is CAWSLDRIYGYTF. CDR3 DNA sequence: TGTGCCTGGAGTCTGGACAGAATTTATGGCTACACCTTC. Together with reference TRBV30 and TRBJ1-2, the CDR3 gives the full variable domain: SQTIHQWPATLVQPVGSPLSLECTVEGTSNPNLYWYRQAAGRGLQLLFYSVGIGQISSEVPQNLSASRPQDRQFILSSKKLLLSDSGFYLCAWSLDRIYGYTFGSGTRLTVV.

This clone was seen only a few times. The chain carries TRBV19 and TRBJ2-1; D is ambiguous. With 6 bases removed from V and 8 bases from J, the gap between germline ends came to 14 bases. Germline CDR1 and CDR2: LNHDA and SQIVND (reference sequence). The CDR3 runs 13 residues. In DNA, the CDR3 is TGTGCCAGTAGCAACGCCAGAGGCGATGAGCAGTTCTTC. It encodes CASSNARGDEQFF.